Only a few counts were recorded for the clone carrying this T cell receptor (beta chain). This CDR3 comprises 13 residues. CDR1 is DFQATT, CDR2 SNEGSKA, per germline (reference sequence). V gave up 2 bases and J gave up 6 bases, with 13 bases separating them. This entry belongs to a study of human T cells and chemical hapten exposure. In the original analysis: Per sample, the median was around 100,000 TCRs, with values from about 24,000 to 680,000. TCRdb independently ran MiXCR on the 5' RACE reads; one entry per CDR3 protein. TCRdb, not the original authors, processed these V and J calls. The sample has about 120,000 distinct CDR3 sequences, around a fifth seen once. Someone pulled total RNA out of unfractionated whole blood.

This chain links TRBV20-1 with TRBJ1-2, with D tentatively TRBD1 (6 bases). This sequence originates from a human donor in good health. This chain's CDR3 is CSARYNTGNGYTF. The CDR3 bases are TGCAGTGCTAGATATAACACAGGGAATGGCTACACCTTC.